A selection of T cell receptor beta chains follows, all from one sample in a study of T cell clonotyping in hematopoietic cell transplantation. Here immunoSEQ multiplex PCR was the method, and the copy in TCRdb shows in-frame clones only, minus some. The sample contains about 18,000 clones, about 82% of which appear only once. The sample here was peripheral blood mononuclear cells, taken before stem cell transplant. The receptors shown here come from a man aged 50 to 59 with acute myeloid leukemia. Some clones in this sample may be carry-over from other donors' samples. Both conserved end residues are part of each CDR3. The order of the fields is D gene, clone size, CDR3 length, V gene, J gene, CDR3 protein, CDR3 DNA. A D gene is named only where the DNA matches it firmly. Size is omitted from some rows. Given values are once, few, many or a class for expanded clones.

>.|.|15|TRBV5-1|TRBJ2-2
CASSPGTLNTGELFF
TGCGCCAGCAGCCCGGGGACACTTAACACCGGGGAGCTGTTTTTT
>TRBD2|.|11|TRBV20-1|TRBJ2-2
CSATSAGELFF
TGCAGTGCCACTAGCGCCGGGGAGCTGTTTTTT
>TRBD1|.|16|TRBV9|TRBJ2-6
CASSVGQGTGANVLTF
TGTGCCAGCAGCGTAGGACAGGGGACTGGGGCCAACGTCCTGACTTTC
>TRBD2|.|15|TRBV7-2|TRBJ2-5
CASSPGVGREETQYF
TGTGCCAGCAGCCCCGGGGTGGGGAGGGAAGAGACCCAGTACTTC
>.|.|15|TRBV11-3|TRBJ1-1
CASSSDSRGGTEAFF
TGTGCCAGCAGCTCGGACAGCCGAGGGGGCACTGAAGCTTTCTTT
>.|.|13|TRBV5-4|TRBJ1-1
CASSGSGRAEAFF
TGTGCCAGCAGTGGGTCGGGCAGAGCTGAAGCTTTCTTT
>.|.|15|TRBV7-9|TRBJ1-4
CASSFPMGTNEKLFF
TGTGCCAGCAGCTTTCCGATGGGGACTAATGAAAAACTGTTTTTT
>.|.|14|TRBV19|TRBJ1-1
CASSIDWKGTEAFF
TGTGCCAGTAGTATAGATTGGAAGGGGACTGAAGCTTTCTTT
>TRBD1|.|14|TRBV7-2|TRBJ1-5
CASSLQGVDQPQHF
TGTGCCAGCAGCTTACAGGGGGTCGATCAGCCCCAGCATTTT
>TRBD1|.|16|TRBV15|TRBJ1-5
CATSRDFTGGNQPQHF
TGTGCCACCAGCAGAGATTTCACAGGGGGAAATCAGCCCCAGCATTTT
>.|.|16|TRBV6-6|TRBJ2-7
CASSYSMGGASYEQYF
TGTGCCAGCAGTTACTCGATGGGGGGCGCCTCCTACGAGCAGTACTTC
>.|.|14|TRBV6-6|TRBJ1-5
CASSYSESNQPQHF
TGTGCCAGCAGTTACTCGGAGAGCAATCAGCCCCAGCATTTT
>.|.|15|TRBV4-3|TRBJ1-6
CASSQDLGLDSPLHF
TGCGCCAGCAGCCAAGATTTGGGGCTTGATTCACCCCTCCACTTT
>.|.|15|TRBV15|TRBJ1-1
CATSPYQGVNTEAFF
TGTGCCACCAGCCCATACCAGGGAGTTAACACTGAAGCTTTCTTT
>TRBD2|.|17|TRBV18|TRBJ2-1
CASSPPVGGGALHEQFF
TGTGCCAGCTCACCACCGGTCGGCGGGGGGGCCCTCCATGAGCAGTTCTTC
>TRBD2|once|17|TRBV9|TRBJ2-1
CASSVARGLAGRNEQFF
TGTGCCAGCAGCGTAGCCAGGGGACTAGCGGGGAGGAATGAGCAGTTCTTC
>TRBD1|.|15|TRBV4-3|TRBJ1-4
CASSQEGQTNEKLFF
TGCGCCAGCAGCCAAGAGGGACAGACTAATGAAAAACTGTTTTTT
>.|.|13|TRBV12-5|TRBJ1-1
CASGFSGDSEAFF
TGTGCTAGTGGTTTTAGCGGGGACTCTGAAGCTTTCTTT
>TRBD2|.|15|TRBV5-1|TRBJ2-3
CASSWGTSVTDTQYF
TGCGCCAGCAGCTGGGGGACTAGCGTCACAGATACGCAGTATTTT
>.|.|13|TRBV6-5|TRBJ2-7
CASADGTPYEQYF
TGTGCCTCAGCGGACGGGACTCCCTACGAGCAGTACTTC
>TRBD1|few|15|TRBV29-1|TRBJ1-1
CSVAEQGFLTTEAFF
TGCAGCGTAGCAGAACAGGGGTTCTTGACCACTGAAGCTTTCTTT
>.|.|14|TRBV27|TRBJ2-1
CASSLFVAYNEQFF
TGTGCCAGCAGTTTATTTGTCGCCTACAATGAGCAGTTCTTC
>TRBD1|.|15|TRBV5-1|TRBJ1-1
CASSLEDRRNTEAFF
TGCGCCAGCAGCTTGGAGGACAGGCGGAACACTGAAGCTTTCTTT